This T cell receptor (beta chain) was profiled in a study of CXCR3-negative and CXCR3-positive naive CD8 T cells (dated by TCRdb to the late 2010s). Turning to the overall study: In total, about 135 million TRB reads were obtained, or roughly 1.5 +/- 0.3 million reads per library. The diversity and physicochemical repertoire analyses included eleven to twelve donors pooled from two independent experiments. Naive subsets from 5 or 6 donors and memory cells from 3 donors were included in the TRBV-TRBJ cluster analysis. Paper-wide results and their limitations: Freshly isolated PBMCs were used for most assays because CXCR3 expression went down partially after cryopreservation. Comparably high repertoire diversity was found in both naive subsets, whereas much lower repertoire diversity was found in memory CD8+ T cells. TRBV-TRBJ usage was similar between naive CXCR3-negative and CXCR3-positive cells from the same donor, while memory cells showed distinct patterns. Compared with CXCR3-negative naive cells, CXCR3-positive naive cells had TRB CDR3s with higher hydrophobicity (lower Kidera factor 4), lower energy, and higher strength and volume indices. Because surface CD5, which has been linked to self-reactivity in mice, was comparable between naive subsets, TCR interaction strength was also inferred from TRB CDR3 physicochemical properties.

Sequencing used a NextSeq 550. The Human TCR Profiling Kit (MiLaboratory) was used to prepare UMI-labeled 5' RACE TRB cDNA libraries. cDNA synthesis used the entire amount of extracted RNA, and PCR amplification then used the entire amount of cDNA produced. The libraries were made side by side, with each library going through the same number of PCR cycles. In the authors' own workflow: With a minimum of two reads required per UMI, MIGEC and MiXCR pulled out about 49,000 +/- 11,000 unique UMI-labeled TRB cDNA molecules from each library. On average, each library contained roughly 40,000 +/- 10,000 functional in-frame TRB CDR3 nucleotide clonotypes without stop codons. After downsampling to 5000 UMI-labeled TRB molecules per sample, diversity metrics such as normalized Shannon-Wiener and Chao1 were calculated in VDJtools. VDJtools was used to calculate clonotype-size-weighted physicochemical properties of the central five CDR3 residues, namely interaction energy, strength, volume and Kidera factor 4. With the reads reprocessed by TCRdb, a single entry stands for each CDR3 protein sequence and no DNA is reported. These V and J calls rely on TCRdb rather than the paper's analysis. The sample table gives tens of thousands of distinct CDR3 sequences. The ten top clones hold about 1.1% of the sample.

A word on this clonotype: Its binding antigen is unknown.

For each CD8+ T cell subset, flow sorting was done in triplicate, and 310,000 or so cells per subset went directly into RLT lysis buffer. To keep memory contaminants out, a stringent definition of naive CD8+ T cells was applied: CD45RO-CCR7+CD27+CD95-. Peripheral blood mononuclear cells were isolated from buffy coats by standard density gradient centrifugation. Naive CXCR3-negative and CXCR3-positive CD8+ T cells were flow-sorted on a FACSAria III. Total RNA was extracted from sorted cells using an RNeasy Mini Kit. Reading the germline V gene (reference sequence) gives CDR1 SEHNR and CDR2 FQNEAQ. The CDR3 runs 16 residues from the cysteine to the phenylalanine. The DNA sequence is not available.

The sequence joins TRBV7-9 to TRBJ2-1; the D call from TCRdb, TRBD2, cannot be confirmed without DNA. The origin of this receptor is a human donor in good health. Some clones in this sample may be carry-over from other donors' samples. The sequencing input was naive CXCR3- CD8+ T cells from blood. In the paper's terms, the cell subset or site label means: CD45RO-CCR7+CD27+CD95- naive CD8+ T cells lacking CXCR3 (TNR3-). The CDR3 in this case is CASSLFSSGSPDEQFF.